This TCR beta chain was recovered during a study of T cells in Graves' hyperthyroidism and ophthalmopathy. The study, taken as a whole, reports: Blood held most thyroid clonotypes expanded above 0.001 frequency.

RNA transcripts served as the template for amplifying TCR beta CDR3 regions. Initially, a first-round RT-PCR of the TCR CDR3 employed the HTBI primer set. From the multiplex PCR reads, TCRdb called clonotypes with MiXCR, one entry per CDR3 protein. The data show some 370,000 distinct CDR3 sequences, with 17% seen just once and 30% to 40% held by the top ten. The V and J ends lost 0 bases and 2 bases, in that order; junction bases with no gene match: 13. The CDR3 consists of 20 residues. Per germline, CDR1 LNHNV and CDR2 YYDKDF (reference sequence). This clonotype was picked up many times. Its cognate antigen is unknown.

The source is a woman in her 30s with Graves' hyperthyroidism that later progressed to Graves' ophthalmopathy. Sequenced: blood. The chain employs TRBV15 and TRBJ2-3, with 11 bases identical to TRBD2. The CDR3 reads CATSRDLWRLAGPDTDTQYF. CDR3 nucleotide sequence: TGTGCCACCAGCAGAGATTTATGGAGACTAGCGGGGCCTGACACAGATACGCAGTATTTT. Full variable domain (missing parts from reference TRBV15 and TRBJ2-3): DAMVIQNPRYQVTQFGKPVTLSCSQTLNHNVMYWYQQKSSQAPKLLFHYYDKDFNNEADTPDNFQSRRPNTSFCFLDIRSPGLGDTAMYLCATSRDLWRLAGPDTDTQYFGPGTRLTVL.